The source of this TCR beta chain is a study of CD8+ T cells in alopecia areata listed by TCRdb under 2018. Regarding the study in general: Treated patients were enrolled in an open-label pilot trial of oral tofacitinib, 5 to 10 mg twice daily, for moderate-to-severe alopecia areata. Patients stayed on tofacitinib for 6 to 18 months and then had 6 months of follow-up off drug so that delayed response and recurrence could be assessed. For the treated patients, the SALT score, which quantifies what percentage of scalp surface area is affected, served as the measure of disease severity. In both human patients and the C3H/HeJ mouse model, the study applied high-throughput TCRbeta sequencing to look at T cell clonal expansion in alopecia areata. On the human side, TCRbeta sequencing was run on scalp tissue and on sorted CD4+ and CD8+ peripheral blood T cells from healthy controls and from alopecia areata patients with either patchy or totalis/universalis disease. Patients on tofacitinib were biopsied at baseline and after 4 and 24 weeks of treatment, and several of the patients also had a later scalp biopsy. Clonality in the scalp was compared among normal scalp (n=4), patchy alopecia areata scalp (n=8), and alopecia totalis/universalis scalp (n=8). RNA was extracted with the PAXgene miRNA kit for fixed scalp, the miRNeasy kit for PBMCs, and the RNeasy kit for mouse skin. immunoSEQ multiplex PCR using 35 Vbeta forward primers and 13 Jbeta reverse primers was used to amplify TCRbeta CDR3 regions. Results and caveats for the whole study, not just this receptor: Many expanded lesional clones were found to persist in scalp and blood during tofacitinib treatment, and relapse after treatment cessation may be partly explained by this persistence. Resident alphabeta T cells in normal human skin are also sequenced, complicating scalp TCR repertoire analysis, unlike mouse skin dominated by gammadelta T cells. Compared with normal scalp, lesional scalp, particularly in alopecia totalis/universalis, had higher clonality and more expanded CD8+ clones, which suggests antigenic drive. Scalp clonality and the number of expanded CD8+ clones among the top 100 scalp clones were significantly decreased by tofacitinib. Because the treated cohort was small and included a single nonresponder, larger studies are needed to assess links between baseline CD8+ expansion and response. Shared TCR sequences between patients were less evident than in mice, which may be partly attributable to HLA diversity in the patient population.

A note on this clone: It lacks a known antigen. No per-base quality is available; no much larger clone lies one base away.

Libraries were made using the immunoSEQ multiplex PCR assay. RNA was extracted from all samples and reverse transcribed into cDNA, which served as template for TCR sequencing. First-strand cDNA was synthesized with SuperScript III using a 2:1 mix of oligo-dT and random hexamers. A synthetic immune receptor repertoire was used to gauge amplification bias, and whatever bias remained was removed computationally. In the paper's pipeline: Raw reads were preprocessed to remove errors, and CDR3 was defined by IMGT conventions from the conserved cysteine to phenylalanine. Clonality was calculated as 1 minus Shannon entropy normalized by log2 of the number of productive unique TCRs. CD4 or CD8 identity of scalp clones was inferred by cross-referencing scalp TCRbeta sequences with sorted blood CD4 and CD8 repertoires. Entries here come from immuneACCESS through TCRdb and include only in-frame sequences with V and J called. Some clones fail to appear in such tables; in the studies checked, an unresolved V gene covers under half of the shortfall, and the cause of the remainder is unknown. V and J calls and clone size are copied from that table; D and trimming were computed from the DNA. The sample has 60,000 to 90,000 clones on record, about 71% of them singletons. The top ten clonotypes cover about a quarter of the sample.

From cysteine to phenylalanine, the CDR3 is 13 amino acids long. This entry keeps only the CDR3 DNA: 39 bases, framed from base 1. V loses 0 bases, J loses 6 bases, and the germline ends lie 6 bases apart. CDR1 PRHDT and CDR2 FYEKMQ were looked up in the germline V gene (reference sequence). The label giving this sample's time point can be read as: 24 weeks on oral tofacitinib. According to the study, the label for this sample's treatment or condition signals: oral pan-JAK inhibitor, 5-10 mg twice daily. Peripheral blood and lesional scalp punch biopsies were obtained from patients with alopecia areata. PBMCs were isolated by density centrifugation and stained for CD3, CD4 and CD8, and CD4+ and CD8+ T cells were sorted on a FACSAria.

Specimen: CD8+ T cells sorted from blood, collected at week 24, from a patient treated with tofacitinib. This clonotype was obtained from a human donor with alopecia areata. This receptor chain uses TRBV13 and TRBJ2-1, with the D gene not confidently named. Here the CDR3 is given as CASSLGKGNEQFF. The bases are TGTGCCAGCAGCTTAGGCAAGGGCAATGAGCAGTTCTTC.